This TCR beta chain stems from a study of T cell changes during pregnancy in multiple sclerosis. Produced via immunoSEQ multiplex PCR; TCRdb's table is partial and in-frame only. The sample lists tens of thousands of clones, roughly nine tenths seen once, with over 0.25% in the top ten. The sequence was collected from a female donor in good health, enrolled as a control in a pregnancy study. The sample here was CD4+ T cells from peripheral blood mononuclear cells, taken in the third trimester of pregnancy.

Written as DNA, the CDR3 is TGCGCCAGCAGCCCAGTCGGGACACACTCTGGAAACACCATATATTTT. This gives the protein CASSPVGTHSGNTIYF. The chain joins TRBV4-3 to TRBJ1-3, with a weak D call TRBD1 (6 bases). This CDR3 has 16 residues. Germline V CDR1 and CDR2: LGHNA, YSLEER. V was shortened by 4 bases and J by 0 bases, with 13 bases between the two germline ends.